Below, 14 T cell receptor beta chains from the same sample are listed, as sequenced in a study of a mutant IDH1 vaccine in newly diagnosed glioma. These receptors' antigens are unknown. The time point denotes: week 47, end of study. A single vaccine dose contained 300 ug of mutant IDH1 20-mer peptide, and topical imiquimod was used with it. The protocol was immunoSEQ multiplex PCR, while the TCRdb copy is restricted to in-frame clones and leaves out a portion. This sample carries 77,000 or so clones, around four fifths of them seen once, and the ten largest clones take 4% to 5.5%. The sequences come from PBMCs, collected from a glioma patient whose treatment included an IDH1 peptide vaccine. The receptors were sampled from a middle-aged man with glioma.

The chain joins TRBV19 to TRBJ1-4, with D perhaps matching TRBD1 (6 bases). The CDR3 length is 13 residues. V shed 6 bases and J shed 10 bases, with 15 bases lying between them. Germline V lookup: CDR1 LNHDA, CDR2 SQIVND (reference sequence). The CDR3: CASRQGLGGKLFF. CDR3 DNA: TGTGCCAGTAGGCAGGGGTTGGGCGGAAAACTGTTTTTT. Full variable domain (rest looked up from reference TRBV19 and TRBJ1-4): DGGITQSPKYLFRKEGQNVTLSCEQNLNHDAMYWYRQDPGQGLRLIYYSQIVNDFQKGDIAEGYSVSREKKESFPLTVTSAQKNPTAFYLCASRQGLGGKLFFGSGTQLSVL.

The DNA of the CDR3 is TGTGCCAGCAGCGGGACAGGGTACAATGAGCAGTTCTTC. It codes for CASSGTGYNEQFF. V usage is TRBV2 and J usage is TRBJ2-1; 9 bases agree with TRBD1. CDR1 and CDR2 (germline): SNHLY, FYNNEI. This CDR3 comprises 13 residues. The V segment lost 6 bases and the J segment 4 bases; nucleotides outside the gene matches: 1.

This clone was observed a few times. The V call is TRBV14, the J call TRBJ2-6, with D perhaps assigned TRBD1 or TRBD2 (5 bases each). The V end was cut by 1 base, the J end by 3 bases, with 7 bases between. The CDR3 loop spans 15 amino acids. CDR1 SGHDN and CDR2 FVKESK come from the germline V gene. This CDR3 is CASSQGGVGANVLTF. The CDR3, as DNA: TGTGCCAGCAGCCAAGGAGGGGTTGGGGCCAACGTCCTGACTTTC.

The rearrangement uses TRBV30 and TRBJ2-4; 11 bases match TRBD1. V trimming: 4 bases; J trimming: 0 bases; junction bases outside the gene matches: 8. This CDR3 is built from 17 residues. Germline V gene data show CDR1 as GTSNPN and CDR2 as SVGIG (reference sequence). CDR3 coding DNA: TGTGCCTGGAAGACGGGACAGGGGGTCCTAGCCAAAAACATTCAGTACTTC. Protein product: CAWKTGQGVLAKNIQYF.

This clone appeared a single time. V is TRBV9 and J is TRBJ2-1; 8 nucleotides agree with TRBD1. The germline V gene has CDR1 SGDLS and CDR2 YYNGEE. Trimming at V came to 4 bases and at J to 7 bases, leaving 7 bases not matched to a gene. CDR3 length: 14 residues. CDR3 in DNA: TGTGCCAGCAGCCCAAGGACAGGGTGGAATGAGCAGTTCTTC. As protein: CASSPRTGWNEQFF.

The V and J genes are TRBV27 and TRBJ1-2, with D uncertain. CDR3 length: 15 residues. Looked up from germline, CDR1 is MNHEY and CDR2 is SMNVEV (reference sequence). Trimming removed 5 bases from V and 2 bases from J, with 15 bases in between. CDR3 sequence: CASSETWSGNYGYTF. DNA for the CDR3: TGTGCCAGCAGTGAGACGTGGTCGGGAAACTATGGCTACACCTTC.

This clone was observed a few times. The CDR3 DNA reads TGCGCCAGCAGCCAAGACAACAGGGGAACTGAAGCTTTCTTT. This gives the protein CASSQDNRGTEAFF. The gene calls are TRBV4-3 and TRBJ1-1, with TRBD1 identical over 7 bases. There are 14 residues in the CDR3. V lost 0 bases and J lost 5; bases outside the gene matches: 3. Germline V gene data show CDR1 as LGHNA and CDR2 as YSLEER.

The count of this clone is one. The chain is built from TRBV5-1 and TRBJ1-1; TRBD1 matches at 10 bases. This CDR3 is 17 amino acids long. Looked up from germline, CDR1 is SGHRS and CDR2 is YFSETQ. V shed 3 bases, J shed 2 bases, and the junction held 10 bases outside the gene matches. CDR3 protein: CASSSPFGQGVNTEAFF. The CDR3 region has the DNA TGCGCCAGCAGCTCTCCGTTTGGACAGGGGGTTAACACTGAAGCTTTCTTT.

The rearrangement joins TRBV15 to TRBJ1-1, with D perhaps TRBD1 (5 bases). Trimming cost V 7 bases and J 2 bases, with 11 bases left between them. The CDR3 runs 13 residues. Germline CDR1 and CDR2: LNHNV and YYDKDF (reference sequence). The CDR3: CATTRGDNTEAFF. For the CDR3, the DNA is TGTGCCACCACACGGGGGGATAACACTGAAGCTTTCTTT.

This clone was found a few times. The chain links TRBV5-1 to TRBJ1-6; 9 nucleotides line up with TRBD1. CDR3 size: 14 residues. With 4 bases clipped from V and 8 bases from J, the junction kept 4 bases outside the gene matches. The germline V gene has CDR1 SGHRS and CDR2 YFSETQ. The CDR3 bases are TGCGCCAGCAGCCTGAGACAGGGGGATTCACCCCTCCACTTT. It specifies CASSLRQGDSPLHF.

The chain combines TRBV11-3 with TRBJ2-3; perhaps TRBD2 as D (6 bases). The CDR3 covers 17 residues. Trimming took 1 base from V and 2 from J, leaving 16 bases between them. Germline CDR1 is SGHNT and CDR2 is YENEEA. CDR3: CASSLGSISGITDTQYF. The CDR3 nucleotides are TGTGCCAGCAGCTTAGGTTCAATTAGCGGTATCACAGATACGCAGTATTTT.

The chain recombines TRBV30 with TRBJ2-6, with D maybe TRBD2 (6 bases). Trimming took off 3 bases at V and 3 bases at J, with 12 bases between the two ends. Germline CDR1 GTSNPN, CDR2 SVGIG (reference sequence). CDR3 length: 15 amino acids. CDR3 coding DNA: TGTGCCTGGAGAATCGGGGGTTATGGGGCCAACGTCCTGACTTTC. Protein sequence: CAWRIGGYGANVLTF.

CDR3: CASSLTGTGKGSPLVQHF. The CDR3 DNA reads as TGTGCCAGCAGCTTGACCGGGACAGGGAAAGGATCACCCCTAGTCCAGCATTTT. The chain combines TRBV7-9 with TRBJ1-5, with 9 bases fitting TRBD1. In germline, CDR1 is SEHNR, CDR2 FQNEAQ (reference sequence). V dropped 3 bases and J dropped 12; count of bases not matched to a gene: 21. The CDR3 is made up of 18 amino acids.

J is TRBJ2-7 and V is TRBV7-2, with D possibly TRBD2 on 6 matching bases. V was trimmed by 5 bases and J by 3 bases, leaving 14 bases between them. The germline V gene has CDR1 SGHTA and CDR2 FQGNSA. There are 14 residues in the CDR3. CDR3 protein: CASSPRLGGYEQYF. CDR3 DNA: TGTGCCAGCAGCCCCAGACTAGGTGGCTACGAGCAGTACTTC.